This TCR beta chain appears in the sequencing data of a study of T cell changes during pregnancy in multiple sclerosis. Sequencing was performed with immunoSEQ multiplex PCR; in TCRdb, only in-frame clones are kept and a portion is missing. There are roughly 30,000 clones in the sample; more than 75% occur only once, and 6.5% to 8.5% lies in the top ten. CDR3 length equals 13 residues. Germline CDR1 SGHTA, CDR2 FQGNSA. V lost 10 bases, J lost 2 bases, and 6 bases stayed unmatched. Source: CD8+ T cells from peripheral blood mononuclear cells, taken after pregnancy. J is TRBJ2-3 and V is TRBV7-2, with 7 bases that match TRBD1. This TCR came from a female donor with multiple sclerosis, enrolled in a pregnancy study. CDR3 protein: CATGTDNTDTQYF. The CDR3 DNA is TGTGCCACCGGGACAGATAACACAGATACGCAGTATTTT.